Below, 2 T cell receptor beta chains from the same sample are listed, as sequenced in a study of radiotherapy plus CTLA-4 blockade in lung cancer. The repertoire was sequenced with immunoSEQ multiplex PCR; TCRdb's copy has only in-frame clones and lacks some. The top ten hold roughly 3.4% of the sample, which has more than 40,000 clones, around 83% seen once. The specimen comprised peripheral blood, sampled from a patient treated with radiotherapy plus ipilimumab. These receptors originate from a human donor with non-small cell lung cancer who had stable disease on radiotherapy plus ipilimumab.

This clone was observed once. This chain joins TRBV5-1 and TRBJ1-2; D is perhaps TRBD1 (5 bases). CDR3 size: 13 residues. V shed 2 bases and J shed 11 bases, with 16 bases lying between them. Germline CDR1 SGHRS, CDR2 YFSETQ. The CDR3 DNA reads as TGCGCCAGCAGCTTACCGGACACCCGGTTATACACCTTC. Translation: CASSLPDTRLYTF.

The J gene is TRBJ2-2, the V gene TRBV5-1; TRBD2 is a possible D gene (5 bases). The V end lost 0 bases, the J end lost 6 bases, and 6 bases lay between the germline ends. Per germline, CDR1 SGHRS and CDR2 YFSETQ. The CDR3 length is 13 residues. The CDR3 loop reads CASSLGGPGELFF. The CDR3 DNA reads TGCGCCAGCAGCTTGGGCGGGCCCGGGGAGCTGTTTTTT.